Reported below is one T cell receptor beta chain. Its antigen is unidentified. This sample is drawn from a study of cytomegalovirus exposure and HLA in healthy donors. This PCR relied on a set of 60 Vbeta primers and 13 Jbeta primers. Some clones are missing from TCRdb's copy, which holds only in-frame ones; the method was immunoSEQ multiplex PCR. The repertoire holds 150,000 to 200,000 clones, with almost 85% as singletons. The CDR3 totals 14 residues. Germline CDR1 reads LNHNV; CDR2 reads YYDKDF (reference sequence). J lost 4 bases, V lost 5 bases, and 5 bases had no gene match. Findings and limits, study-wide: In vitro checks showed that a few CMV-associated chains really do target CMV antigens. A later analysis found common viral pathogens apparently linked to several of the most significant clusters.

This chain joins TRBV15 and TRBJ2-7; 10 nucleotides agree with TRBD1. The sequenced sample was PBMCs. The source is a boy younger than 18 in good health and CMV-seronegative. This chain's CDR3 is CATSSGQGGYEQYF. CDR3 coding DNA: TGTGCCACCAGCTCCGGACAGGGGGGATACGAGCAGTACTTC.